The sequence of this T cell receptor (beta chain) was determined in a study of T-cell reconstitution after alpha-beta-depleted transplantation in children. This clonotype was recorded many times. Researchers prepared the TCRbeta library using unique molecular identifiers, the study reports. TCRdb used MiXCR to reprocess the PCR reads, holding one entry per CDR3 protein. The sample lists about 270,000 distinct CDR3 sequences, 9.9% occurring once. Source: PBMCs from the stem cell graft donor, taken from the stem cell graft. This TCR was recovered from a human donor who donated a stem cell graft to a child with SCID.

The CDR3 bases are TGCAGTGCTAGTGAAGGAATACCCACTGAAGCTTTCTTT. Protein product: CSASEGIPTEAFF. The chain uses TRBV20-1 and TRBJ1-1; D unresolved. The CDR3 covers 13 residues. Trimming took off 3 bases at V and 4 bases at J, with 12 bases between the two ends. Per the germline V gene, CDR1 is DFQATT and CDR2 is SNEGSKA (reference sequence).